This record concerns one T cell receptor (beta chain) sequence. This sample was included in a study of blood T cell repertoires in COVID-19. Study at large: Samples representing acute and convalescent COVID-19 were sourced from the United States, Italy and Spain.

The assay was immunoSEQ multiplex PCR, and TCRdb's table has in-frame clones only and misses some. The sample lists approximately 240,000 clones; 84% were seen once. The CDR3 contains 16 residues. With 5 bases removed from V and 2 bases from J, the gap between germline ends came to 16 bases. Germline CDR1 reads SGHVS; CDR2 reads FQNEAQ. The material sequenced was peripheral blood. This chain uses TRBV7-8 with TRBJ1-3, with D possibly matching TRBD1 (6 bases). This receptor was taken from a woman aged 60-75 years who had recovered from COVID-19. This CDR3 reads CASSPFVAGAGNTIYF. CDR3 in DNA: TGTGCCAGCAGCCCATTTGTAGCAGGGGCTGGAAACACCATATATTTT.